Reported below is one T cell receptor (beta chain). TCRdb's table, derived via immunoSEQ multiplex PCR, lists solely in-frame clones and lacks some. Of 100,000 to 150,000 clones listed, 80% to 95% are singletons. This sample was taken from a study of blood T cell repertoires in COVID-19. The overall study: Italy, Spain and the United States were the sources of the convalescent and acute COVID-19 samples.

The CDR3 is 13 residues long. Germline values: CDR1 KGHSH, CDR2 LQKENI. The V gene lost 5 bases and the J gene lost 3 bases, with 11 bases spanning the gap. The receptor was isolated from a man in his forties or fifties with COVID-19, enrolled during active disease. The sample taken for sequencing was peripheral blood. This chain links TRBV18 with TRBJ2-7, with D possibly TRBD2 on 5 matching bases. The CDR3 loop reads CASSAREGYEQYV. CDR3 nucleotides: TGTGCCAGCTCAGCCCGTGAGGGCTACGAGCAGTACGTC.